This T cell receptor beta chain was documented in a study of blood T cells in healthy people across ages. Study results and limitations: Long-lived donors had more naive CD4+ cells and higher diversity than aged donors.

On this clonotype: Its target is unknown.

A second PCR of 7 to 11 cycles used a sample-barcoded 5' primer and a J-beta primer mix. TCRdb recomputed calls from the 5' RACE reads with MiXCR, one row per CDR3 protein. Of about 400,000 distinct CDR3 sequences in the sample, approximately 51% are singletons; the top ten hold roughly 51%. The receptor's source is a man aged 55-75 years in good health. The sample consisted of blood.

CDR3 DNA: TGCGCCAGCAACATAGCGGGAGCCGGGGCCAACGTCCTGACTTTC. It translates to CASNIAGAGANVLTF. The chain carries TRBV5-1 and TRBJ2-6; 9 nucleotides line up with TRBD2. V was pared by 6 bases and J by 4 bases, with 5 bases of the junction left unmatched. This CDR3 spans 15 amino acids. Germline CDR1 SGHRS, CDR2 YFSETQ.